A selection of T cell receptor beta chains follows, all from one sample in a study of shared T cell receptors in the human thymus. Method: immunoSEQ multiplex PCR; TCRdb's copy keeps in-frame clones and lacks some. The sample has roughly 710,000 clones, roughly 88% seen once. A further study also used this sample, focusing on human thymus T cells.

Input material: thymocytes. The receptors here all came from a girl under two years old with a congenital heart defect. Both conserved end residues are part of each CDR3. The D gene is left open where the match is weak. The size entry is marked missing in some rows and otherwise reads once, few, many or a size class.

TRBJ2-2 | TRBV27 | NA | NA | TGTGCCAGCAGTTTCCGAGACAGAACGAACACCGGGGAGCTGTTTTTT | CASSFRDRTNTGELFF
TRBJ1-1 | TRBV7-2 | NA | TRBD1 | TGTGCCAGCAGCTTAGCTCCGCCAGGGGGGAACACTGAAGCTTTCTTT | CASSLAPPGGNTEAFF
TRBJ1-2 | TRBV12-5 | NA | TRBD1 | TGTGCTAGTGGTTTGGTACTTTTAAACAAGGACAGGCAAGACTATGGCTACACCTTC | CASGLVLLNKDRQDYGYTF
TRBJ2-7 | TRBV19 | NA | NA | TGTGCCAGTAGCATCCTCCGACAGCCCACCTACGAGCAGTACTTC | CASSILRQPTYEQYF
TRBJ1-2 | TRBV19 | NA | NA | TGTGCCAGTAGTGGCTCCGTAGCCTATGGCTACACCTTC | CASSGSVAYGYTF
TRBJ1-4 | TRBV5-1 | NA | NA | TGCGCCAGCAGCTTGCGGCAGGGGTCAACTAATGAAAAACTGTTTTTT | CASSLRQGSTNEKLFF
TRBJ1-2 | TRBV19 | NA | TRBD1 | TGTGCCAGTAGTCCCCCCCGGGAGGGGGCGGGTGGCTACACCTTC | CASSPPREGAGGYTF
TRBJ1-2 | TRBV18 | NA | NA | TGTGCCAGCTCCCCGTCTCCAGGAGAGTTGGGAGATGGCTACACCTTC | CASSPSPGELGDGYTF
TRBJ2-7 | TRBV11-2 | NA | NA | TGTGCCAGCAGCTTAGAGGGAGATTTGAGGTTGGAGCAGTACTTC | CASSLEGDLRLEQYF
TRBJ1-3 | TRBV7-3 | NA | NA | TGTGCCAGCAGCTTGCTTCCAGGGCCTAGACGCTCTGGAAACACCATATATTTT | CASSLLPGPRRSGNTIYF
TRBJ1-1 | TRBV6-6 | NA | NA | TGTGCCAGCACCACCGTGACAGGCTGGGGTAACACTGAAGCTTTCTTT | CASTTVTGWGNTEAFF
TRBJ2-2 | TRBV5-1 | NA | NA | TGCGCCAGCAGCTTGGACGAGACCGGGGAGCTGTTTTTT | CASSLDETGELFF
TRBJ1-6 | TRBV29-1 | few | NA | TGCAGCGTTGTCGGTGTGGGGAGCTCCTATAATTCACCCCTCCACTTT | CSVVGVGSSYNSPLHF
TRBJ1-1 | TRBV5-5 | NA | NA | TGTGCCAGCAGCTTGTGTCCGGGGATGAACACTGAAGCTTTCTTT | CASSLCPGMNTEAFF
TRBJ1-2 | TRBV28 | NA | NA | TGTGCCAGCAGACCCCGACTAGTACCTGCTAACTATGGCTACACCTTC | CASRPRLVPANYGYTF
TRBJ1-2 | TRBV7-2 | once | TRBD1 | TGTGCCAGCAGCCTTACGGAGATATGGGACAGGGGGCGAAGTGGCTACACCTTC | CASSLTEIWDRGRSGYTF
TRBJ2-3 | TRBV9 | NA | TRBD2 | TGTGCCAGCAGCGGCACCGGGACTAGCGGCACAGATACGCAGTATTTT | CASSGTGTSGTDTQYF
TRBJ2-3 | TRBV7-9 | NA | NA | TGTGCCAGCAGCTATAAACACACAGATACGCAGTATTTT | CASSYKHTDTQYF
TRBJ2-3 | TRBV11-3 | NA | TRBD2 | TGTGCCAGCAGCTTAGGATCGGGGGGAAGGGCAGATACGCAGTATTTT | CASSLGSGGRADTQYF
TRBJ1-1 | TRBV6-6 | NA | NA | TGTGCCAGCAGTTTCGAACATCGTGAAGCTTTCTTT | CASSFEHREAFF
TRBJ1-1 | TRBV2 | few | TRBD1 | TGTGCCAGCAGTGGACTGGGACAGGGGGCGGTAAACACTGAAGCTTTCTTT | CASSGLGQGAVNTEAFF
TRBJ2-1 | TRBV4-3 | NA | NA | TGCGCCAGCAGCCAAGAGAGTAGTTCAGGGGTTTGCGACAATGAGCAGTTCTTC | CASSQESSSGVCDNEQFF
TRBJ2-1 | TRBV9 | NA | NA | TGTGCCAGCAGCCAAGCCGGGGTCTGGTATGAGCAGTTCTTC | CASSQAGVWYEQFF
TRBJ2-2 | TRBV5-6 | NA | NA | TGTGCCAGCAGCTTGAGGTATTTACAGAGTCTTCCGGGGGAGCTGTTTTTT | CASSLRYLQSLPGELFF
TRBJ1-5 | TRBV5-8 | NA | NA | TGTGCCAGCAGCTTGGTAACCGGTACTAGCAATCAGCCCCAGCATTTT | CASSLVTGTSNQPQHF
TRBJ1-2 | TRBV6-1 | NA | NA | TGTGCCAGCAGTTCCAGTCGGCGGTACTATGGCTACACCTTC | CASSSSRRYYGYTF
TRBJ2-2 | TRBV5-1 | NA | TRBD2 | TGCGCCAGCAGCTTCTTTTTCTTAGGAGCGGGGGGTTTCACCGGGGAGCTGTTTTTT | CASSFFFLGAGGFTGELFF
TRBJ1-2 | TRBV27 | NA | TRBD1 | TGTGCCAGCAGTTTATCCCGGGACAGGGGGCTCGGTGGCTACACCTTC | CASSLSRDRGLGGYTF
TRBJ1-5 | TRBV10-3 | NA | TRBD1 | TGTGCCATCAGTGAGATAATAGGGACAGGGCTAAGCAATCAGCCCCAGCATTTT | CAISEIIGTGLSNQPQHF
TRBJ2-1 | TRBV4-1 | NA | TRBD1 | TGCGCCAGCAGCCAAGATTTGGGGGTGGGGACAGGGGTTTATGAGCAGTTCTTC | CASSQDLGVGTGVYEQFF
TRBJ2-7 | TRBV9 | NA | TRBD1 | TGTGCCAGCAGCGCCCGTAGAGTTGGGGACTGGGACAGGGATCTTGGGGAGCAGTACTTC | CASSARRVGDWDRDLGEQYF
TRBJ2-1 | TRBV5-1 | NA | TRBD2 | TGCGCCAGCAGCTTGGAAGGACTAGCGGTCGTCTACAATGAGCAGTTCTTC | CASSLEGLAVVYNEQFF
TRBJ1-2 | TRBV27 | NA | NA | TGTGCCAGCACCAGTGGGAGGCAGGGCGAGGATGGCTACACCTTC | CASTSGRQGEDGYTF
TRBJ1-5 | TRBV19 | few | TRBD1 | TGTGCCAGTAGTACGACAGGGGGCAATCAGCCCCAGCATTTT | CASSTTGGNQPQHF
TRBJ1-2 | TRBV28 | NA | TRBD1 | TGTGCCAGCAGCCCAGGGGGATGGGGGCCTAACTATGGCTACACCTTC | CASSPGGWGPNYGYTF
TRBJ2-1 | TRBV7-6 | NA | NA | TGTGCCAGCAGCTTATCCAGGGTGAATGAGCAGTTCTTC | CASSLSRVNEQFF
TRBJ1-2 | TRBV28 | NA | NA | TGTGCCAGCAGTTTGGCGGCGGGAACTAACTATGGCTACACCTTC | CASSLAAGTNYGYTF
TRBJ1-5 | TRBV7-2 | NA | NA | TGTGCCAGCAGCCTCAGGGGCGGGAATCAGCCCCAGCATTTT | CASSLRGGNQPQHF
TRBJ1-4 | TRBV18 | NA | NA | TGTGCCAGCTCACCACCGGGATTAGACAGAGCAACTAATGAAAAACTGTTTTTT | CASSPPGLDRATNEKLFF
TRBJ2-3 | TRBV10-1 | NA | TRBD1 | TGCGCCAGCAGCCCGGACAGGGATGATACGCAGTATTTT | CASSPDRDDTQYF
TRBJ1-2 | TRBV6-4 | NA | NA | TGTGCCAGCAGTGACTCTCGGTCTAACTATGGCTACACCTTC | CASSDSRSNYGYTF
TRBJ1-5 | TRBV28 | few | NA | TGTGCCAGCGGGCGCGGGAATCAGCCCCAGCATTTT | CASGRGNQPQHF
TRBJ2-3 | TRBV9 | NA | NA | TGTGCCAGCAGCGTTGCGGGGAGCACAGATACGCAGTATTTT | CASSVAGSTDTQYF
TRBJ1-6 | TRBV14 | NA | TRBD1 | TGTGCCAGCAGCCAAGATGGGGGGACAGGGCAAAATTCACCCCTCCACTTT | CASSQDGGTGQNSPLHF
TRBJ1-6 | TRBV19 | NA | TRBD1 | TGTGCCAGTAGCGCGGGACAGGTTGACCCCGTGGATTGGAATTCACCCCTCCACTTT | CASSAGQVDPVDWNSPLHF
TRBJ1-1 | TRBV27 | NA | NA | TGTGCCAGCAGTACTCGAGGGAAGGTCACTGAAGCTTTCTTT | CASSTRGKVTEAFF
TRBJ2-1 | TRBV5-1 | NA | NA | TGCGCCAGCAGCTCCCGGACTCCTTCCTACAATGAGCAGTTCTTC | CASSSRTPSYNEQFF
TRBJ2-3 | TRBV10-3 | NA | NA | TGTGCCACATCACGGGGGACAGATACGCAGTATTTT | CATSRGTDTQYF
TRBJ1-3 | TRBV5-1 | NA | NA | TGCGCCAGCAGCTCTCCGGGGAATGACTCTGGAAACACCATATATTTT | CASSSPGNDSGNTIYF
TRBJ2-3 | TRBV27 | NA | NA | TGTGCCAGCAGTTCTAGGGAGCCCAACCGAAAGACAGGCTGCACAGATACGCAGTATTTT | CASSSREPNRKTGCTDTQYF
TRBJ2-1 | TRBV10-1 | NA | TRBD1 | TGCGCCAGCAGTGCCACGACAGGGGGCTCTGAGCAGTTCTTC | CASSATTGGSEQFF
TRBJ2-1 | TRBV11-2 | NA | NA | TGTGCCAGCAGCTTAGACCAGGCGTTAGTGGATGAGCAGTTCTTC | CASSLDQALVDEQFF
TRBJ2-4 | TRBV28 | once | NA | TGTGCCAGCAGTTCACATCAGGTGCTACCACTAGCCAAAAACATTCAGTACTTC | CASSSHQVLPLAKNIQYF
TRBJ1-2 | TRBV6-1 | NA | NA | TGTGCCAGCAGGACCCCACAGGTTAGAAACTATGGCTACACCTTC | CASRTPQVRNYGYTF
TRBJ2-2 | TRBV18 | NA | TRBD2 | TGTGCCAGCTCACCCCAAGCGGGGGGCAACACCGGGGAGCTGTTTTTT | CASSPQAGGNTGELFF